The present entry profiles one T cell receptor beta chain with its context. The antigen is unknown. Researchers grouped second doses given at about 4 or about 12 weeks into one pool. This sample was taken from a study of T cell responses to AZD1222 COVID-19 vaccine. Study-wide results and limits: The sample set comprised mostly white British donors with more females, and clonal diversity was possibly underestimated.

Method: immunoSEQ multiplex PCR; TCRdb's copy keeps in-frame clones and lacks some. Of about 160,000 clones in the sample, 75% to 95% were seen once. The V end was cut by 8 bases, the J end by 4 bases, with 8 bases between. This CDR3 spans 11 amino acids. CDR1 is KGHDR and CDR2 is SFDVKD in the germline V gene. This clonotype was sampled from an adult who received the AZD1222 COVID-19 vaccine. The genes are TRBV24-1 and TRBJ2-7; D ambiguous. This specimen was peripheral blood, taken 28 days after the second AZD1222 dose. CDR3 sequence: CATTDGYEQYF. As DNA, the CDR3 is TGTGCCACCACAGACGGGTACGAGCAGTACTTC.